This T cell receptor beta chain was sequenced for a study of T cell responses to AZD1222 COVID-19 vaccine. Overall study findings and caveats: Females made up more of the donors, who were largely white British, and clonal diversity may have come out too low. Mapped onto spike, vaccine-associated CD4 TCRs spanned it and were dominant at 160-218 and 743-854.

With respect to this clone: Its antigen remains unidentified.

The ends lost 3 bases at V and 5 bases at J; junction bases unmatched: 7. CDR1 is SGHNT, CDR2 YYREEE, per germline (reference sequence). CDR3 length: 14 amino acids. Data came from immunoSEQ multiplex PCR; TCRdb stores just in-frame clones and leaves some out. The sample records about 110,000 clones, 86% being singletons. This material consisted of peripheral blood, taken on day 0 of AZD1222 vaccination. The sequence derives from an adult in good health. The chain uses TRBV5-4 and TRBJ1-1; TRBD1 matches at 7 bases. DNA of the CDR3: TGTGCCAGCAGCTATAAAACAGGGGAGACTGAAGCTTTCTTT. As protein: CASSYKTGETEAFF.